Presented here are 10 T cell receptor beta chains from one specimen sequenced in a study of blood T cell repertoires in COVID-19. The table came from immunoSEQ multiplex PCR; TCRdb's copy has only in-frame clones and leaves some out. Of a few hundred thousand clones in the sample, around nine tenths were seen once. The sequenced sample was PBMCs or T cells enriched from blood (not recorded which). These TCRs come from a woman in her fifties or sixties who had been exposed to COVID-19.

The rearrangement links TRBV4-2 to TRBJ2-7; D is uncertain. Trimming left V 0 bases short and J 2 bases short, with 5 bases between. The CDR3 is made up of 13 amino acids. Germline CDR1 and CDR2: LGHNA and YNFKEQ. CDR3 sequence: CASSQDNTYEQYF. The CDR3 nucleotides read TGTGCCAGCAGCCAAGATAACACCTACGAGCAGTACTTC.

V is TRBV4-2 and J is TRBJ2-5; 9 nucleotides match TRBD2. The CDR3 runs 19 residues. With 0 bases clipped from V and 1 base from J, the junction kept 12 bases outside the gene matches. Germline V gene lookup returns CDR1 LGHNA and CDR2 YNFKEQ. CDR3 nucleotides: TGTGCCAGCAGCCAAGAGGCAGTTAGGAGCGGGGGGTTCCAAGAGACCCAGTACTTC. This translates into CASSQEAVRSGGFQETQYF.

V and J are TRBV7-2 and TRBJ2-3, with D perhaps TRBD2 (7 bases). This CDR3 is 16 amino acids long. Trimming stripped 2 bases from V and 7 bases from J, with 19 bases between. Looked up from germline, CDR1 is SGHTA and CDR2 is FQGNSA. The CDR3 nucleotides read TGTGCCAGCAGCTTATACGGGGGGCCACTCGAAAATACGCAGTATTTT. Its translation is CASSLYGGPLENTQYF.

The chain carries TRBV28 and TRBJ1-2; perhaps TRBD1 as D (5 bases). The CDR3 runs 14 residues. Germline assignment: CDR1 MDHEN and CDR2 SYDVKM. Trimming shortened V by 7 bases and J by 4 bases, and 16 bases separated the two germline ends. The CDR3 coding sequence is TGTGCCAGCACCGACCCTGACAGAATCTATGGCTACACCTTC. It encodes CASTDPDRIYGYTF.

The chain has TRBV12-3 or TRBV12-4 and TRBJ2-3; tentative D call: TRBD1 (5 bases). Trimming left V 0 bases short and J 10 bases short, with 8 bases between. This CDR3 comprises 12 residues. CDR3 coding DNA: TGTGCCAGCAGTTTAGCACAGGACGCGCAGTATTTT. It encodes CASSLAQDAQYF.

The V gene is TRBV5-4, the J gene TRBJ1-4, with 10 bases identical to TRBD1. V was pared by 0 bases and J by 5 bases, with 4 bases of the junction left unmatched. This CDR3 contains 16 residues. The germline V gene encodes CDR1 SGHNT and CDR2 YYREEE (reference sequence). CDR3 coding DNA: TGTGCCAGCAGCTTGGCAACGGGACAGGGGAATGAAAAACTGTTTTTT. This gives the protein CASSLATGQGNEKLFF.

The chain has TRBV4-1 and TRBJ1-5; perhaps TRBD1 as D (6 bases). The CDR3 sequence is 15 residues long. CDR1 and CDR2 (germline): MGHRA, YSYEKL. V was cut by 7 bases and J by 4 bases, with 17 bases left in between. DNA for the CDR3: TGCGCCAGCACCACCGGGGTGACAGGTAATCAGCCCCAGCATTTT. Translation gives CASTTGVTGNQPQHF.

The rearrangement uses TRBV3-1 (or the pseudogene TRBV3-2) and TRBJ1-2; D possibly corresponds to TRBD1 (6 bases). The CDR3 runs to 15 residues. Trimming shortened V by 0 bases and J by 4 bases, and 12 bases separated the two germline ends. CDR1 LGHDT and CDR2 YNNKEL come from the germline V gene (reference sequence). The CDR3 region has the DNA TGTGCCAGCAGCCAAGAGGTAGGGACACCCTATGGCTACACCTTC. It codes for CASSQEVGTPYGYTF.

The genes are TRBV18 and TRBJ1-2, with 10 nucleotides matching TRBD1. Unmatched junction bases numbered 4, after V lost 3 bases and J lost 6 bases. The CDR3 totals 14 residues. CDR1 and CDR2 (germline): KGHSH, LQKENI. The CDR3 reads CASSPTGTGDGYTF. CDR3 coding DNA: TGTGCCAGCTCACCCACCGGGACAGGGGATGGCTACACCTTC. Full variable domain (remainder filled in from reference TRBV18 and TRBJ1-2): NAGVMQNPRHLVRRRGQEARLRCSPMKGHSHVYWYRQLPEEGLKFMVYLQKENIIDESGMPKERFSAEFPKEGPSILRIQQVVRGDSAAYFCASSPTGTGDGYTFGSGTRLTVV.

The rearrangement links TRBV5-1 to TRBJ1-4; 7 nucleotides agree with TRBD1. Germline V CDR1 and CDR2: SGHRS, YFSETQ. The CDR3 covers 18 residues. Unmatched junction bases numbered 12, after V lost 4 bases and J lost 0 bases. This chain's CDR3 is CASSPSGGQPATNEKLFF. In DNA, the CDR3 is TGCGCCAGCAGCCCGTCAGGGGGACAGCCTGCAACTAATGAAAAACTGTTTTTT.